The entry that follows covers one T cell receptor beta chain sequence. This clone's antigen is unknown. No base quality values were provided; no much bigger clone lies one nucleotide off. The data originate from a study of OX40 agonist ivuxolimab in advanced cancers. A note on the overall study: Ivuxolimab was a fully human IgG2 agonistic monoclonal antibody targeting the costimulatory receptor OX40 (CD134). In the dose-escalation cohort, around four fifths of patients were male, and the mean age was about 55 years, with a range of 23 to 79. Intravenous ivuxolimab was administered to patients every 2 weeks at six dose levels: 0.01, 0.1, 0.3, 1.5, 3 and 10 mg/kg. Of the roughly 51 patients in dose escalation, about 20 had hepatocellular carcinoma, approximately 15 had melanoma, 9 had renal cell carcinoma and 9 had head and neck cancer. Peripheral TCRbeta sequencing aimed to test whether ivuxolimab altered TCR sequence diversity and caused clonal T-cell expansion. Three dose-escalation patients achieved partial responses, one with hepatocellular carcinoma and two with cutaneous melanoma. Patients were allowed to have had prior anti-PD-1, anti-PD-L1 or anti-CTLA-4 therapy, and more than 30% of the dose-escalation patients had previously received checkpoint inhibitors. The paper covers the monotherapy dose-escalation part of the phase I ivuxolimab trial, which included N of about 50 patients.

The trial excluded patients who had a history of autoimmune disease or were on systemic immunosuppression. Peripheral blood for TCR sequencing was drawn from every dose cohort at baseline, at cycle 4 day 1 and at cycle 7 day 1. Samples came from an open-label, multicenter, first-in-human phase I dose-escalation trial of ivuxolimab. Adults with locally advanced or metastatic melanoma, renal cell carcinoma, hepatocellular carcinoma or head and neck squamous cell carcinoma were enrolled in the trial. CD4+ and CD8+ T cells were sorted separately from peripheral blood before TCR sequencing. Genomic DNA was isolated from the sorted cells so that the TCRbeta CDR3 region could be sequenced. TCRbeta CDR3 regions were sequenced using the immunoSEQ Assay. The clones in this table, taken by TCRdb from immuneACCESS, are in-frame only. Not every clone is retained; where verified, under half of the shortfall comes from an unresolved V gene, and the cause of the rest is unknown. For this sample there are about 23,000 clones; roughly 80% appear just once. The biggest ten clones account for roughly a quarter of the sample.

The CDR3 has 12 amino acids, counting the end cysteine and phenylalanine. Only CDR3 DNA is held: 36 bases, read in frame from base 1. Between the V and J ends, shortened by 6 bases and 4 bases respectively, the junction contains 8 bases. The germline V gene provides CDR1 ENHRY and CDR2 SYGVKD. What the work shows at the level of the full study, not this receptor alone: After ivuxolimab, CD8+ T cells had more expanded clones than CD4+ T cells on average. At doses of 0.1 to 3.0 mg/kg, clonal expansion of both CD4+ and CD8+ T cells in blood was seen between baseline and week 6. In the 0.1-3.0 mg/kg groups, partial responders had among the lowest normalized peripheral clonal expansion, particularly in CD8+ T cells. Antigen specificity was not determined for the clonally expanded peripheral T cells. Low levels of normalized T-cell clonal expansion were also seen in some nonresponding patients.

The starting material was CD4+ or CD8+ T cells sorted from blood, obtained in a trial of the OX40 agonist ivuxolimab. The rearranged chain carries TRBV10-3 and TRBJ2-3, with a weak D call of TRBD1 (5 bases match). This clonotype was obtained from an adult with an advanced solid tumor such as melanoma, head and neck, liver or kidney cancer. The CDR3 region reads CAIRWGSDTQYF. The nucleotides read TGTGCCATCAGATGGGGCTCAGATACGCAGTATTTT.